This is a list of T cell receptor beta chains from one sample in a study of cytomegalovirus exposure and HLA in healthy donors. TCRdb keeps only in-frame clones here, not all; method: immunoSEQ multiplex PCR. The sample holds over 55,000 clones, around four fifths seen once. Sequencing was carried out using PBMCs. These receptor sequences come from a woman in her 30s in good health and CMV-seronegative. Both conserved end residues are part of each CDR3. D genes are given only for firm matches. Some rows mark clone size as missing; the rest say once, few, many or name a class of expanded clone.

CDR3 protein: CAWSVLGASNTEAFF
CDR3 DNA: TGTGCCTGGAGTGTACTTGGGGCCTCGAACACTGAAGCTTTCTTT
V gene: TRBV30
J gene: TRBJ1-1
clone size: -
D gene: -

CDR3 protein: CASSYDRNYGYTF
CDR3 DNA: TGTGCCAGCAGTTACGACAGGAACTATGGCTACACCTTC
V gene: TRBV6-5
J gene: TRBJ1-2
clone size: -
D gene: -

CDR3 protein: CASSLGGTYEQYF
CDR3 DNA: TGTGCCAGCAGCTTGGGGGGAACCTACGAGCAGTACTTC
V gene: TRBV7-2
J gene: TRBJ2-7
clone size: few
D gene: -

CDR3 protein: CASSPGGRRSEQFF
CDR3 DNA: TGTGCCAGCAGCCCAGGGGGCCGGCGGAGTGAGCAGTTCTTC
V gene: TRBV7-8
J gene: TRBJ2-1
clone size: once
D gene: TRBD1

CDR3 protein: CASSPGQVTGELFF
CDR3 DNA: TGTGCCAGCTCACCGGGGCAGGTCACCGGGGAGCTGTTTTTT
V gene: TRBV18
J gene: TRBJ2-2
clone size: -
D gene: -

CDR3 protein: CASSPRIREDEQFF
CDR3 DNA: TGTGCCAGCTCACCACGGATCAGGGAAGACGAGCAGTTCTTC
V gene: TRBV18
J gene: TRBJ2-1
clone size: -
D gene: -

CDR3 protein: CASSFGDSGYNEQFF
CDR3 DNA: TGTGCTAGCAGCTTCGGGGACAGCGGATACAATGAGCAGTTCTTC
V gene: TRBV7-7
J gene: TRBJ2-1
clone size: -
D gene: TRBD1

CDR3 protein: CASSQDRGSSLESPLHF
CDR3 DNA: TGCGCCAGCAGCCAGGACAGGGGTAGTAGTTTGGAATCACCCCTCCACTTT
V gene: TRBV4-1
J gene: TRBJ1-6
clone size: -
D gene: TRBD1

CDR3 protein: CAWRGTSGSSYNEQFF
CDR3 DNA: TGTGCCTGGAGGGGGACTAGCGGGAGCTCCTACAATGAGCAGTTCTTC
V gene: TRBV30
J gene: TRBJ2-1
clone size: -
D gene: TRBD2

CDR3 protein: CASSPGQGGAETQYF
CDR3 DNA: TGTGCCAGCAGCCCGGGACAGGGGGGAGCAGAGACCCAGTACTTC
V gene: TRBV5-8
J gene: TRBJ2-5
clone size: -
D gene: TRBD1

CDR3 protein: CASSQSKDRGRDSPLHF
CDR3 DNA: TGCGCCAGCAGTCAATCGAAGGACAGGGGGCGCGATTCACCCCTCCACTTT
V gene: TRBV23-1
J gene: TRBJ1-6
clone size: -
D gene: TRBD1

CDR3 protein: CSASDPRRGTKETQYF
CDR3 DNA: TGCAGCGCCTCAGACCCACGACGCGGGACTAAAGAGACCCAGTACTTC
V gene: TRBV29-1
J gene: TRBJ2-5
clone size: -
D gene: TRBD2

CDR3 protein: CASSLDPDRRWGVNSPLHF
CDR3 DNA: TGTGCCAGCAGCTTAGACCCGGACAGGCGGTGGGGGGTGAATTCACCCCTCCACTTT
V gene: TRBV7-8
J gene: TRBJ1-6
clone size: -
D gene: TRBD1

CDR3 protein: CASSPPLLNYGYTF
CDR3 DNA: TGTGCCAGCAGCCCCCCCTTATTGAACTATGGCTACACCTTC
V gene: TRBV7-9
J gene: TRBJ1-2
clone size: -
D gene: -

CDR3 protein: CASSLAAGYGYTF
CDR3 DNA: TGTGCCAGCAGCTTAGCGGCAGGCTATGGCTACACCTTC
V gene: TRBV11-2
J gene: TRBJ1-2
clone size: -
D gene: -

CDR3 protein: CAWQGTGNTGELFF
CDR3 DNA: TGTGCCTGGCAGGGGACAGGGAACACCGGGGAGCTGTTTTTT
V gene: TRBV30
J gene: TRBJ2-2
clone size: -
D gene: TRBD1

CDR3 protein: CAWSVWTRGLWFF
CDR3 DNA: TGTGCCTGGAGTGTATGGACCAGGGGGCTCTGGTTCTTC
V gene: TRBV30
J gene: TRBJ2-1
clone size: -
D gene: TRBD1

CDR3 protein: CASLDRTDDQPQHF
CDR3 DNA: TGTGCCAGCCTGGACCGGACAGACGATCAGCCCCAGCATTTT
V gene: TRBV6-1
J gene: TRBJ1-5
clone size: few
D gene: -

CDR3 protein: CASTSFGVGGYTF
CDR3 DNA: TGCGCCAGCACCAGTTTCGGGGTCGGTGGCTACACCTTC
V gene: TRBV5-1
J gene: TRBJ1-2
clone size: few
D gene: -

CDR3 protein: CATRDREAYEQYF
CDR3 DNA: TGTGCCACCAGGGACAGGGAAGCCTACGAGCAGTACTTC
V gene: TRBV2
J gene: TRBJ2-7
clone size: -
D gene: TRBD1

CDR3 protein: CATRFGGSSGEQYF
CDR3 DNA: TGTGCCACTAGGTTTGGCGGGAGTTCCGGCGAGCAGTACTTC
V gene: TRBV10-3
J gene: TRBJ2-7
clone size: -
D gene: TRBD2

CDR3 protein: CSVEGPSGSNDEQYF
CDR3 DNA: TGCAGCGTCGAGGGTCCTAGCGGGAGTAACGACGAGCAGTACTTC
V gene: TRBV29-1
J gene: TRBJ2-7
clone size: -
D gene: TRBD2

CDR3 protein: CALGAVDSYNEQFF
CDR3 DNA: TGTGCCCTGGGTGCGGTAGACTCCTACAATGAGCAGTTCTTC
V gene: TRBV30
J gene: TRBJ2-1
clone size: -
D gene: -

CDR3 protein: CSVEQKGLRNTEAFF
CDR3 DNA: TGCAGCGTTGAGCAGAAGGGACTCAGGAACACTGAAGCTTTCTTT
V gene: TRBV29-1
J gene: TRBJ1-1
clone size: -
D gene: -

CDR3 protein: CASSSREGPYEQYF
CDR3 DNA: TGTGCCAGCAGTTCCCGGGAGGGCCCCTACGAGCAGTACTTC
V gene: TRBV6-5
J gene: TRBJ2-7
clone size: -
D gene: TRBD2

CDR3 protein: CASSVTSGRIWVGEQYF
CDR3 DNA: TGTGCCAGCAGTGTGACTAGCGGGAGAATCTGGGTGGGCGAGCAGTACTTC
V gene: TRBV2
J gene: TRBJ2-7
clone size: -
D gene: TRBD2

CDR3 protein: CASSLLTGLQTQYF
CDR3 DNA: TGCGCCAGCAGCTTGTTGACAGGGCTACAGACCCAGTACTTC
V gene: TRBV5-1
J gene: TRBJ2-5
clone size: -
D gene: TRBD1

CDR3 protein: CASSEFGVRGTQYF
CDR3 DNA: TGTGCCAGCAGTGAATTCGGGGTGCGGGGGACCCAGTACTTC
V gene: TRBV25-1
J gene: TRBJ2-5
clone size: -
D gene: -

CDR3 protein: CASSPWTGGGTGELFF
CDR3 DNA: TGCGCCAGCAGCCCCTGGACAGGGGGAGGTACCGGGGAGCTGTTTTTT
V gene: TRBV5-1
J gene: TRBJ2-2
clone size: -
D gene: TRBD1

CDR3 protein: CASNSQGANEKLFF
CDR3 DNA: TGTGCCAGCAACTCACAGGGGGCAAATGAAAAACTGTTTTTT
V gene: TRBV6-5
J gene: TRBJ1-4
clone size: -
D gene: TRBD1

CDR3 protein: CSAPGPGLQYF
CDR3 DNA: TGCAGTGCTCCAGGACCGGGACTCCAGTACTTC
V gene: TRBV20-1
J gene: TRBJ2-7
clone size: -
D gene: -

CDR3 protein: CASSFLQGLDEKLFF
CDR3 DNA: TGTGCCAGCAGCTTCCTACAGGGTTTGGATGAAAAACTGTTTTTT
V gene: TRBV7-9
J gene: TRBJ1-4
clone size: -
D gene: -

CDR3 protein: CASSPKGLAGGTPQYF
CDR3 DNA: TGTGCCAGCAGCCCCAAGGGACTAGCGGGGGGGACCCCCCAGTACTTC
V gene: TRBV5-4
J gene: TRBJ2-5
clone size: -
D gene: TRBD2

CDR3 protein: CASSTLGVGLTEAFF
CDR3 DNA: TGTGCCAGCAGTACCCTTGGGGTCGGACTGACTGAAGCTTTCTTT
V gene: TRBV6-5
J gene: TRBJ1-1
clone size: -
D gene: -

CDR3 protein: CATAPDSSYEQYF
CDR3 DNA: TGTGCCACCGCCCCGGACTCCTCCTACGAGCAGTACTTC
V gene: TRBV10-3
J gene: TRBJ2-7
clone size: -
D gene: -

CDR3 protein: CASSSSSYEQYF
CDR3 DNA: TGTGCCAGCAGCTCCTCCTCCTACGAGCAGTACTTC
V gene: TRBV5-6
J gene: TRBJ2-7
clone size: -
D gene: -